This T cell receptor beta chain was identified in a study of cytomegalovirus exposure and HLA in healthy donors (dated by TCRdb to 2017 to 2019). For the wider study: An earlier analysis of about 530 of the donors reported approximately 300 Gb of sequence data and 117 million unique TCR beta sequences obtained from about 200 million T cells. Approximately 310 gigabases of sequencing data and tens of millions of unique TCR sequences were included in an early release covering 500 to 750 HLA-typed donors. In a later analysis, previously published TCR beta repertoires from 600 to 850 donors were re-analyzed and high-resolution HLA genotyping was added so that TCR occurrence patterns could be studied. In the later analysis, no new phenotypic data were used to find candidate immune exposures; instead, reliance was placed on TCR beta sequences and their occurrence across donors. An earlier analysis of 587 of the donors used high-throughput TCR beta sequencing to judge whether each TCR beta V gene segment behaved as functional or pseudogenic. Every repertoire in the discovery cohort had been generated on one and the same sequencing platform. Across around 400 genotyped donors of the cohort, an average of about 220,000 unique TCR beta nucleotide sequences per donor were sequenced, and 15% to 20% of those sequences were non-productive. Besides the first cohort of 666 subjects, a separate validation cohort made up of around 120 different subjects was used. Of the 300 to 500 genotyped donors, over 80% were placed in the genetic ancestry cluster associated with self-reported Caucasian donors. Alongside the repertoire data, information on donor age, sex, ethnicity and CMV serostatus was compiled. The study profiled the T cell repertoires of fewer than 850 subjects by immunosequencing and related them to cytomegalovirus serostatus. In a later genetic analysis, genome-wide SNP genotypes for about three fifths of the roughly 670 donors were used, and that subset was treated as a discovery cohort. The study aimed to test whether cataloging public T cell receptors could reveal signatures of past pathogen exposure. Four to six DR-DQ haplotypes were handled as single units for association and clustering, since linkage in the cohort was strong. The study combined high-throughput TCR immunosequencing, statistical association of individual TCRs with disease status, and machine learning to predict cytomegalovirus infection status. Typing coverage varied by locus: roughly 620-640 donors for A, B, C, DRB1 and DQB1; some 520 for DQA1; more than 600 for DPA1; approximately 490 for DPB1. Class I and class II HLA loci were covered by the typing at four-digit resolution. The study at large found these results: A later analysis associated 17,000 or so TCR beta sequences with specific HLA alleles at a false discovery rate of 0.05. Correlated functional status among segregating V segments might be attributable to linkage disequilibrium, but an unknown experimental factor could not be ruled out. Over 15 rarely observed V segments, including chromosome 9 orphons, were excluded from the earlier analysis of about 610 of the donors because counts were too low. A cluster of highly shared sequence variants was judged likely to represent a technical artifact of the sequencing pipeline. CMV serostatus was the only immune exposure information available for the cohort. Compared with equally common non-associated chains, HLA-associated TCR beta chains in a later analysis were more clonally expanded and had lower generation probabilities. Because some donors lacked HLA typing at each locus, the association tests relied only on the typed subset. According to the authors, the approach could potentially be generalized to other disease states and immunological phenotypes. Most TCR sequences were observed very rarely across donors, whereas some public TCRs were present in many individuals. A later analysis found that most CMV-associated TCR beta chains appeared HLA-restricted, with HLA associations seemingly driven largely by CMV exposure. A later analysis reported that several top co-occurrence clusters appeared linked to parvovirus B19, influenza, CMV and Epstein-Barr virus. In both the original and validation cohorts, the classifier was reported to diagnose cytomegalovirus status with high specificity and sensitivity. A further reported finding was that TCR beta sequences accurately predicted the HLA-A and HLA-B alleles for most subjects in the first cohort. A later analysis found that TCR association rates varied across HLA loci, with DRB1 alleles showing the most associated TCRs and HLA-C alleles the fewest. Roughly uniform sequencing depth across donors was assumed in presence/absence analyses, although this assumption may not hold. A later genetic analysis associated a missense DCLRE1C variant with V-gene and J-gene trimming of TCR beta chains, and an independent cohort replicated the association. In an earlier analysis of 587 of the donors, most TCR beta V segments appeared in productive rearrangements about 90% or about 30% of the time, broadly matching IMGT annotations. Some IMGT-functional V segments, including TRBV6-2 and TRBV6-3, could not be told apart with the 87-base-pair reads, so those segments were excluded. Only TCR beta chains were sequenced in this cohort, and the absence of alpha or paired-chain data limited detectable features. A later genetic analysis reported fewer N-insertions in productive TCRs among donors in an Asian-associated ancestry cluster than the 666-donor mean. The study listed approximately 150 TCR beta chains as associated with cytomegalovirus. When HLA alleles, especially DR and DQ, strongly co-occurred, attributing TCR associations to individual alleles was difficult. Three of the identified cytomegalovirus-associated TCR beta chains were confirmed in vitro to be specific for cytomegalovirus antigens.

The germline V gene sets CDR1 to MDHEN and CDR2 to SYDVKM. The CDR3 goes from the cysteine to the phenylalanine over 15 residues. Here the CDR3 DNA is all that survives: 45 bases in frame from base 1. V is clipped by 2 bases and J by 1 base, and the sequence between their germline boundaries is 10 bases long. The cohort comprised more than 550 healthy bone marrow donors. All cohort members were sampled while nominally healthy, although unrecorded immune exposures were likely present. The donor was CMV seronegative and was included in the group of a few hundred seronegative cohort members. Each donor provided a peripheral blood sample, and peripheral blood mononuclear cells were used for TCR beta sequencing. The Qiagen DNeasy Blood Extraction Kit was used to extract genomic DNA from the blood cell samples. About this clone: Its antigen is unknown. It has no much larger one-base neighbor in the sample; base qualities were not kept.

The library was built by means of the immunoSEQ multiplex PCR assay. For the multiplex PCR, a mixture combining 60 forward primers for TCR Vbeta segments and 13 reverse primers for TCR Jbeta segments was used. The CDR3 region of rearranged TCR beta genes was amplified from genomic DNA with a multiplex PCR assay. The Illumina HiSeq System was used to sequence the amplified TCR beta libraries as 87-base-pair reads. As for how the authors treated the data: In a later analysis, some 80 million unique TCR beta chains were counted across the 690 or so repertoires, and around 10 million of these chains were shared by at least two donors. A nearest-neighbor algorithm error-corrected the raw reads and collapsed the reads into unique sequences, merging closely related sequences to remove PCR and sequencing errors. V, D and J gene segments were assigned by aligning CDR3 sequences to IMGT reference sequences. For a sequence to be retained, at least a six-nucleotide match to both a V gene segment and a J gene segment was required. Rearrangements were called productive when the CDR3 lacked stop codons and stayed in frame with V and J; all others were non-productive. CDR3 was defined by IMGT convention, running from the second conserved V-encoded cysteine to the conserved J-encoded phenylalanine. Sequences without an unambiguous match to a single V gene segment were excluded from the earlier analysis of 500 to 700 of the donors. An earlier analysis of a few hundred of the donors classified V segments as functional when productive rearrangements were above 56.7% and as segregating when the standard deviation between donors was above 5%. A statistical classification framework was developed to diagnose cytomegalovirus status using the catalog of TCR beta chain sequences. V and J gene assignment, in a later analysis, came from comparing TCR nucleotide sequences with IMGT/GENE-DB human TR gene sequences. In a later analysis, CDR3 sequences and most-parsimonious VDJ recombination scenarios were assigned using the TCRdist pipeline. A later analysis defined each TCR beta chain by its CDR3 amino acid sequence plus V-gene family, and excluded reads lacking a unique V-gene family. To address suspected cross-contamination and a sequencing artifact, a later analysis removed around 600 highly shared, low-generation-probability nucleotide sequences. A later analysis calculated a clonal expansion index for each public chain from normalized within-repertoire ranks of inferred template counts. A later analysis computed generation probabilities with a VDJ recombination model fitted to out-of-frame rearrangements, and checked the results against IGoR. Hypergeometric tests were used in a later analysis to score TCR-TCR, TCR-HLA and TCR-CMV co-occurrence, with a repertoire-size bias correction applied to the TCR pairs. False discovery rates were estimated in a later analysis by permuting HLA or CMV assignments 20 times. In a later analysis, co-occurring TCRs were grouped using DBSCAN, and TCRdist sequence similarity was added for clustering within HLA-allele-positive subsets. Repertoires with fewer than 30,000 or more than 120,000 public chains were left out of co-occurrence clustering, as were five repertoires with anomalous nucleotide sharing. TCRdb limited this immuneACCESS table to in-frame rearrangements with V and J called. A share of clones is missing; checked studies link under half to unresolved V genes, and the rest is unexplained. The V and J calls and clone size were taken over from that table, and D and trimming were inferred from the DNA. Across this sample there are about 250,000 clones, with about 80% seen only once. Less than 0.4% of the sample is held by the ten biggest clonotypes.

Here the chain combines TRBV28 and TRBJ2-3; D gene: possibly TRBD2, on 5 matching bases. Specimen: PBMCs. This TCR derives from a girl aged 2-10 years in good health and CMV-seronegative. The nucleotides read TGTGCCAGCAGTTTAGTGCGGGCTGGCACAGATACGCAGTATTTT. Its protein product is CASSLVRAGTDTQYF. This CDR3, with the reference TRBV28 and TRBJ2-3 proteins standing in past its ends, gives the full variable domain DVKVTQSSRYLVKRTGEKVFLECVQDMDHENMFWYRQDPGLGLRLIYFSYDVKMKEKGDIPEGYSVSREKKERFSLILESASTNQTSMYLCASSLVRAGTDTQYFGPGTRLTVL.